Here is one T cell receptor beta chain with its context. Antigen specificity is unknown. Samples were taken several times over chemoradiotherapy. Method: immunoSEQ multiplex PCR; TCRdb's copy keeps in-frame clones and lacks some. The sample lists 5,100 or so clones, approximately 84% occurring once. This sample is part of a study of chemoradiotherapy in HPV16-positive cancers. Study observations and caveats: Non-HPV-specific T cells did not expand in tumors during treatment, whereas candidate HPV-specific clones and E7-related motifs did. For HPV16-positive patients, expanding HPV-responsive T cells associated with longer recurrence-free survival.

The source material was tumor tissue, sampled from a patient who underwent chemoradiotherapy. The TCR was taken from a human donor with HPV-associated anogenital cancer.

The CDR3 here is CASSLAGNTQETQYF. The CDR3 region has the DNA TGTGCCAGCAGCTTAGCCGGGAACACCCAAGAGACCCAGTACTTC. The chain employs TRBV5-4 and TRBJ2-5, with a possible D match to TRBD2 (5 bases). The germline gives CDR1 SGHNT, CDR2 YYREEE (reference sequence). Trimming left V 2 bases short and J 1 base short, with 12 bases between. The CDR3 contains 15 residues. Full variable domain (remainder filled in from reference TRBV5-4 and TRBJ2-5): ETGVTQSPTHLIKTRGQQVTLRCSSQSGHNTVSWYQQALGQGPQFIFQYYREEENGRGNFPPRFSGLQFPNYSSELNVNALELDDSALYLCASSLAGNTQETQYFGPGTRLLVL.